This TCR beta chain was retrieved from a study of blood T cell repertoires in COVID-19. The wider study: Sites in the United States, Italy and Spain provided acute and convalescent COVID-19 samples. Sources were T cells, B-cell-depleted T cells, or PBMCs; the material itself was cDNA or gDNA.

Source study methods: Reference gene primers were amplified, and this amplification served to estimate nucleated cell counts. Only in-frame clones appear in the TCRdb table, and some are missing; sequencing was by immunoSEQ multiplex PCR. V and J calls and clone size are given by that table; D and trimming were obtained from the DNA. The sample carries hundreds of thousands of clones, more than 75% recorded once. The V and J ends lost 5 bases and 3 bases respectively, with 16 bases between them. Germline V lookup: CDR1 MNHEY, CDR2 SVGEGT. This CDR3 has 15 amino acids. Sequenced input: peripheral blood. The V and J genes are TRBV6-2 or TRBV6-3 and TRBJ1-2; weak D call: TRBD1 (6 bases). This clonotype was sampled from a young woman who had recovered from COVID-19. This chain's CDR3 is CASSPTGSLHYGYTF. CDR3 in DNA: TGTGCCAGCAGTCCCACAGGGTCGTTGCACTATGGCTACACCTTC.